These T cell receptor beta chains were read from a single sample in a study of neoadjuvant anti-PD-1 for oral cavity cancer. The repertoire was sequenced with immunoSEQ multiplex PCR; TCRdb's copy has only in-frame clones and lacks some. The sample yields 63,000 or so clones, approximately 87% seen once. This sample comprised PBMCs, obtained after nivolumab (anti-PD-1) treatment. These receptors were collected from a person aged 35 to 85 with oral cavity squamous cell carcinoma. CDR3s include the opening cysteine and the closing phenylalanine or tryptophan. A D gene is named only where the DNA matches it firmly. A row's size may be missing; if present it is once, few, many or a size class.

v_call	clone_size	j_call	d_call	cdr3_aa	cdr3_nt
TRBV5-1	.	TRBJ2-3	.	CASSLTGDTDTQYF	TGCGCCAGCAGCTTGACGGGAGACACAGATACGCAGTATTTT
TRBV4-1	.	TRBJ1-5	.	CASSQVTWEGSNQPQHF	TGCGCCAGCAGCCAAGTTACCTGGGAGGGATCCAATCAGCCCCAGCATTTT
TRBV9	.	TRBJ1-1	.	CASSPRYRENEAFF	TGTGCCAGCAGCCCCAGGTACAGGGAGAACGAAGCTTTCTTT
TRBV7-9	medium-sized	TRBJ1-1	.	CASSHQTAEAFF	TGTGCCAGCAGCCATCAGACAGCTGAAGCTTTCTTT
TRBV28	.	TRBJ2-7	.	CASLDSKGEQYF	TGTGCCAGCTTGGACTCAAAGGGCGAGCAGTACTTC
TRBV5-1	.	TRBJ2-2	.	CASTVQGRTGELFF	TGCGCCAGCACCGTTCAGGGCAGAACCGGGGAGCTGTTTTTT
TRBV10-1	.	TRBJ1-1	.	CASSPHRDTEAFF	TGCGCCAGCAGCCCCCACAGGGACACTGAAGCTTTCTTT
TRBV6-1	.	TRBJ1-6	TRBD1	CASSLGQGINSPLHF	TGTGCCAGCAGTCTCGGACAGGGGATTAATTCACCCCTCCACTTT
TRBV6-5	.	TRBJ2-2	TRBD1	CASSATGDTGELFF	TGTGCCAGCAGTGCCACAGGGGACACCGGGGAGCTGTTTTTT
TRBV28	.	TRBJ2-7	TRBD1	CASSLTPLQGPQYF	TGTGCCAGCAGTTTAACGCCCCTACAGGGGCCGCAGTACTTC
TRBV15	.	TRBJ1-1	TRBD1	CATSRDRGTGATEAFF	TGTGCCACCAGCAGAGATCGGGGGACAGGGGCCACTGAAGCTTTCTTT
TRBV9	.	TRBJ2-2	.	CASSEGRRAGTGELFF	TGTGCCAGCAGCGAGGGACGGAGGGCGGGCACCGGGGAGCTGTTTTTT
TRBV27	.	TRBJ2-2	.	CASSAGSPLAELFF	TGTGCCAGCAGTGCCGGGTCCCCCCTTGCGGAGCTGTTTTTT
TRBV30	once	TRBJ2-5	.	CAWRGGLAAETQYF	TGTGCCTGGAGGGGGGGGCTAGCGGCAGAGACCCAGTACTTC
TRBV7-9	.	TRBJ2-5	TRBD1	CASSLARVTGEETQYF	TGTGCCAGCAGCTTAGCGCGGGTTACAGGGGAAGAGACCCAGTACTTC
TRBV2	.	TRBJ2-7	.	CASSDGAGNYEQYF	TGTGCCAGCAGTGACGGAGCGGGTAACTACGAGCAGTACTTC
TRBV15	.	TRBJ1-4	TRBD1	CATSRDRGQGFFNEKLFF	TGTGCCACCAGCAGAGATCGGGGACAGGGGTTCTTTAATGAAAAACTGTTTTTT
TRBV5-1	.	TRBJ1-1	TRBD1	CASSSRGSATEAFF	TGCGCCAGCAGCTCCAGGGGGAGCGCCACTGAAGCTTTCTTT
TRBV6-4	.	TRBJ1-1	.	CASSVELGATEAFF	TGTGCCAGCAGTGTGGAATTGGGGGCGACTGAAGCTTTCTTT
TRBV7-9	.	TRBJ2-1	TRBD1	CASSPILGDREGHEQFF	TGTGCCAGCAGCCCAATCCTTGGGGACAGGGAGGGGCATGAGCAGTTCTTC
TRBV7-3	.	TRBJ2-1	TRBD1	CASSPTSGTGKQFF	TGTGCCAGCAGCCCCACGTCTGGGACAGGAAAGCAGTTCTTC
TRBV14	.	TRBJ2-7	TRBD1	CASSHATWTGVPSYEQYF	TGTGCCAGCAGCCACGCAACTTGGACAGGGGTCCCCAGCTACGAGCAGTACTTC
TRBV5-1	.	TRBJ2-2	.	CASSLWGGGANTGELFF	TGCGCCAGCAGCTTGTGGGGCGGGGGCGCGAACACCGGGGAGCTGTTTTTT
TRBV11-3	once	TRBJ2-2	.	CASSFSTGELFF	TGTGCCAGCAGCTTTTCCACCGGGGAGCTGTTTTTT
TRBV5-1	.	TRBJ2-5	.	CASSPRGSRYQETQYF	TGCGCCAGCAGCCCGAGGGGGTCTCGTTACCAAGAGACCCAGTACTTC
TRBV7-9	.	TRBJ2-7	.	CASSLARASSYEQYF	TGTGCCAGCAGCTTAGCACGAGCGAGCTCCTACGAGCAGTACTTC
TRBV6-1	.	TRBJ1-3	.	CASTPGADSGNTIYF	TGTGCCAGCACCCCGGGGGCCGACTCTGGAAACACCATATATTTT
TRBV7-6	.	TRBJ2-1	TRBD2	CASSLAGTRSWDEQFF	TGTGCCAGCAGCTTAGCGGGGACTAGAAGTTGGGATGAGCAGTTCTTC
TRBV28	.	TRBJ1-3	TRBD1	CASSRPDRGGNTIYF	TGTGCCAGCAGTAGACCCGACAGGGGTGGAAACACCATATATTTT
TRBV27	.	TRBJ2-7	.	CASSFGIKSYEQYF	TGTGCCAGCAGTTTCGGGATAAAGTCCTACGAGCAGTACTTC
TRBV5-1	.	TRBJ2-2	TRBD2	CASSLDLAGATGELFF	TGCGCCAGCAGCTTGGATCTAGCGGGGGCCACCGGGGAGCTGTTTTTT
TRBV5-5	.	TRBJ2-7	.	CASSIQTNTYEQYF	TGTGCCAGCAGCATTCAGACCAACACCTACGAGCAGTACTTC
TRBV28	few	TRBJ1-2	.	CASSFSNLGGYTF	TGTGCCAGCAGTTTCTCAAATTTGGGTGGCTACACCTTC
TRBV7-9	.	TRBJ2-5	.	CASSLTDRETQYF	TGTGCCAGCAGCTTAACGGATCGAGAGACCCAGTACTTC
TRBV10-1	.	TRBJ2-1	TRBD1	CASTPGTGLNRQFF	TGCGCCAGCACACCCGGGACAGGGTTGAACAGGCAGTTCTTC
TRBV10-3	.	TRBJ2-5	TRBD2	CAISESVAGGPGETQYF	TGTGCCATCAGTGAGTCGGTAGCGGGGGGGCCAGGGGAGACCCAGTACTTC
TRBV18	.	TRBJ1-5	TRBD1	CASSPPGGNGQPQHF	TGTGCCAGCTCACCACCAGGGGGCAACGGGCAGCCCCAGCATTTT
TRBV5-1	.	TRBJ1-2	.	CASSSGQVGGYTF	TGCGCCAGCAGCTCTGGACAAGTTGGGGGCTACACCTTC
TRBV7-2	.	TRBJ2-7	TRBD1	CASSSVQGAYEQYF	TGTGCCAGCAGCTCCGTACAGGGGGCGTACGAGCAGTACTTC
TRBV6-5	.	TRBJ1-2	TRBD1	CAIGGGQSNYGYTF	TGTGCCATCGGGGGGGGACAGAGTAACTATGGCTACACCTTC
TRBV6-5	.	TRBJ2-7	TRBD1	CASRRVGQAAEQYF	TGTGCCAGCAGGCGCGTCGGACAGGCAGCCGAGCAGTACTTC